This T cell receptor (beta chain) was recorded in a study of OX40 agonist ivuxolimab in advanced cancers. Study background: Ivuxolimab, an agonistic anti-OX40 (CD134) antibody, was given to patients.

Deletions cut 6 bases from V and 2 bases from J, with 10 bases between. CDR1 SQVTM and CDR2 ANQGSEA come from the germline V gene. The CDR3 is made up of 12 amino acids. Study conclusions and caveats: More expanded clones were found, on average, in CD8+ than in CD4+ T cells. At 0.1 to 3.0 mg/kg and by week 6, CD4+ and CD8+ T cells in the blood had expanded clonally.

Using immunoSEQ multiplex PCR, the repertoire was profiled, and TCRdb retains in-frame clones only, with some absent. The repertoire holds 50,000 to 60,000 clones, with 82% as singletons. Regarding this clone: Its target is unknown.

V usage is TRBV29-1 and J usage is TRBJ1-1; D perhaps matches TRBD1 (6 bases). This clonotype was obtained from an adult with an advanced solid tumor such as melanoma, head and neck, liver or kidney cancer. Here the sequenced sample was CD4+ or CD8+ T cells sorted from blood, taken in a trial of the OX40 agonist ivuxolimab. In nucleotides, the CDR3 is TGCAGCGTGGCGACAGGCAACACTGAAGCTTTCTTT. Its protein product is CSVATGNTEAFF.